This TCR beta chain was recorded in a study of Ad26.COV2.S vaccination and SARS-CoV-2 variants. Background on the study: The study gave Ad26.COV2.S intramuscularly, once or twice 56 days apart.

The study's findings and limits: Vaccinees reportedly had broad spike-specific CD8+ and CD4+ T cell responses. Vaccinees showed greater spike-specific TCR breadth than placebo recipients. It was found that vaccine and placebo recipients had similar non-spike TCR breadth.

About this clone itself: What it binds is unknown.

Treatment specified: around 19 received Ad26.COV2.S at low or high dose, single or two shots; about five received placebo; per-sample allocation not given. The samples were gathered on day 63 after the first injection of vaccine or placebo. Using immunoSEQ multiplex PCR, the repertoire was profiled, and TCRdb retains in-frame clones only, with some absent. The sample records a few hundred thousand clones, roughly 85% being singletons. Germline V CDR1 and CDR2: SEHNR, FQNEAQ (reference sequence). CDR3 size: 16 residues. Trimming cost V 2 bases and J 6 bases, with 19 bases left between them. This receptor was obtained from a person aged 18 to 65 who received the Ad26.COV2.S COVID-19 vaccine or a placebo. The J gene is TRBJ1-2, the V gene TRBV7-9; TRBD1 is a possible D gene (5 bases). Sequencing used peripheral blood, obtained in a trial of Ad26.COV2.S vaccine versus placebo. CDR3 nucleotide sequence: TGTGCCAGCAGCTTAAATATTGGGGCAGGAGGGGATGGCTACACCTTC. As protein: CASSLNIGAGGDGYTF.